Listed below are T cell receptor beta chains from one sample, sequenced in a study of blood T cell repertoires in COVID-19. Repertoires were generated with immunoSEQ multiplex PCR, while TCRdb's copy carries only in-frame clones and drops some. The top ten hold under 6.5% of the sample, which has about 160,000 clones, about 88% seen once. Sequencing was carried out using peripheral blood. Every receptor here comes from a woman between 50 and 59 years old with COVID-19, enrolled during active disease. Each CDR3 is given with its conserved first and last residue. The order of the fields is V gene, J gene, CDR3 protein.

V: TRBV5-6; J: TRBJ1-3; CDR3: CASSGDTRSGNTIYF
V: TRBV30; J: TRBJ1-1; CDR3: CAWSLYETGVTEAFF
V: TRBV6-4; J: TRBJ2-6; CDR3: CASSDGGGKANVLTF
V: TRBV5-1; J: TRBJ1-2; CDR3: CASSEMTGDNYGYTF
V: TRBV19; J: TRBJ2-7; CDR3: CASSLTGDSYEQYF
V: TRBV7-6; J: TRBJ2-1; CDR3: CASSRVPTGTVSYNEQFF
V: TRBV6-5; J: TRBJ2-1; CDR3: CASSYSSQGWNEQFF
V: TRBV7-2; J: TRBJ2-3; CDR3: CASSFSGGADTQYF
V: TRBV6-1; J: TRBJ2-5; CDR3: CASSDTGGWGETQYF
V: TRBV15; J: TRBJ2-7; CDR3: CATSRGGVGTGEAEQYF
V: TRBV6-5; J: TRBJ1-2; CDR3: CASSPDSGEGYTF
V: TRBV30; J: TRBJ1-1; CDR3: CAWLRGAGTEAFF
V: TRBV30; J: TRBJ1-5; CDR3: CAWSVGQGSQPQHF
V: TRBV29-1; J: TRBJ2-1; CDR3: CSVVEVTSSYNEQFF
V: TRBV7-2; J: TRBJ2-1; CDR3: CASSIGSGGYNEQFF
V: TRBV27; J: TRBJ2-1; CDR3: CASSPQIPGQGRVDYNEQFF
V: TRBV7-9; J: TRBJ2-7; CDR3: CASSYLTSGYEQYF
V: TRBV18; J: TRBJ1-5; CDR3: CASSLTRDRINQPQHF
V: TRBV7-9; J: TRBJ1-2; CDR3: CASSVTGTGLVSYTF
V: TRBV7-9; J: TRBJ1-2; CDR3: CASSLKFRHANYGYTF
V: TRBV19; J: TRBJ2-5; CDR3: CATSGQGIPTQYF
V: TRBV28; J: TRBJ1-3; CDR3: CASSPPAGSSGNTIYF
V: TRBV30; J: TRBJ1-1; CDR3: CAWSVGGTVTEAFF
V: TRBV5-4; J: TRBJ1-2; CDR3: CASSTRGALGYTF
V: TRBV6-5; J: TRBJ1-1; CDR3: CASSYSIGVAFF
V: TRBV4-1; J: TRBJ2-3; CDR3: CASSPPADTQYF